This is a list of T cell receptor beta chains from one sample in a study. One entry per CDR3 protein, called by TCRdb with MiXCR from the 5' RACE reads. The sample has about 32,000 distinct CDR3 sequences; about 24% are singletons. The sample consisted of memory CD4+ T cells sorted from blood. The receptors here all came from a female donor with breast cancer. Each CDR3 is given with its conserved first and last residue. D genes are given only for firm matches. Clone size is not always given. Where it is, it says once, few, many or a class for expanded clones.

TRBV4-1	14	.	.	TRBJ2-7	CASSQDRQFYEQYF	TGCGCCAGCAGCCAAGATCGCCAGTTCTACGAGCAGTACTTC
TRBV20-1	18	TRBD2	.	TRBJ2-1	CSASASPTVPLAWNEQFF	TGCAGTGCCAGTGCCAGTCCCACCGTGCCACTAGCGTGGAATGAGCAGTTCTTC
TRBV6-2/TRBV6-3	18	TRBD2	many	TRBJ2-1	CASREGLAGHGSYNEQFF	TGTGCCAGCAGGGAGGGACTAGCGGGACATGGCTCCTACAATGAGCAGTTCTTC
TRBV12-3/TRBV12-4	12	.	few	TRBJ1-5	CASSGQGQPQHF	TGTGCCAGCAGTGGTCAGGGTCAGCCCCAGCATTTT
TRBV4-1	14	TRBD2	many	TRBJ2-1	CASSRGTSGNEQFF	TGCGCCAGCAGCCGGGGGACTAGCGGCAATGAGCAGTTCTTC
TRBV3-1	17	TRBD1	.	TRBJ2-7	CASSPGGTGPSSYEQYF	TGTGCCAGCAGCCCAGGAGGGACAGGGCCCAGCTCCTACGAGCAGTACTTC
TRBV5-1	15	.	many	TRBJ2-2	CASSSRTVNTGELFF	TGCGCCAGCAGCTCGCGGACAGTCAACACCGGGGAGCTGTTTTTT
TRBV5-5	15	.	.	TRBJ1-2	CASSPRSEDFYGYTF	TGTGCCAGCAGCCCCCGAAGTGAAGACTTCTATGGCTACACCTTC
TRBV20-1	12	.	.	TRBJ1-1	CSARDRRTEAFF	TGCAGTGCGAGAGATCGGAGGACTGAAGCTTTCTTT
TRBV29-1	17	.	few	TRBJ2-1	CSVPHVGVRKIWDEQFF	TGCAGCGTTCCTCACGTGGGGGTACGGAAAATATGGGATGAGCAGTTCTTC
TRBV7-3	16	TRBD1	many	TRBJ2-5	CASSLTGRGYEETQYF	TGTGCCAGCAGCTTAACGGGCAGGGGGTATGAAGAGACCCAGTACTTC
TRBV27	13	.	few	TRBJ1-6	CASSSGVNSPLHF	TGTGCCAGCAGTTCAGGGGTGAATTCACCCCTCCACTTT
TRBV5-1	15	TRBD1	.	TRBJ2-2	CASNARRGRTGELFF	TGCGCCAGCAATGCCCGCAGGGGGCGGACCGGGGAGCTGTTTTTT
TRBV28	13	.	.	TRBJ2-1	CASSLGGYNEQFF	TGTGCCAGCAGTTTAGGCGGATACAATGAGCAGTTCTTC
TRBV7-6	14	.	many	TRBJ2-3	CASSLAKGQDTQYF	TGTGCCAGCAGCTTAGCGAAAGGGCAAGATACGCAGTATTTT
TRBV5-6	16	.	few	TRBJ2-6	CASSTDVSSGANVLTF	TGTGCCAGCAGCACGGACGTAAGCTCTGGGGCCAACGTCCTGACTTTC
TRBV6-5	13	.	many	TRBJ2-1	CASSYSRVGEQFF	TGTGCCAGCAGTTACTCCCGGGTCGGTGAGCAGTTCTTC
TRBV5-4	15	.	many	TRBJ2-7	CASSLGRGSSYEQYF	TGTGCCAGCAGCTTGGGGCGGGGCTCGTCCTACGAGCAGTACTTC
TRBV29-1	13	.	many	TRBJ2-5	CSSRRTEQETQYF	TGCAGCTCTCGCCGGACGGAACAAGAGACCCAGTACTTC
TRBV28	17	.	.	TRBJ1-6	CASIGRPAGDYNSPLHF	TGTGCCAGCATCGGTCGTCCGGCAGGGGACTATAATTCACCCCTCCACTTT
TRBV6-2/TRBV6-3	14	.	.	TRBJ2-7	CASSGRQENYEQYF	TGTGCCAGCAGCGGGCGCCAAGAAAATTACGAGCAGTACTTC
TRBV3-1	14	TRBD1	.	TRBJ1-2	CASSHSTGGHGYTF	TGTGCCAGCAGCCACTCTACAGGGGGTCATGGCTACACCTTC
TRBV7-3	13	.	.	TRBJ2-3	CASTTGPRGTQYF	TGTGCCAGCACTACAGGGCCTAGGGGTACGCAGTATTTT
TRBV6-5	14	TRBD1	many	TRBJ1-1	CASSEDRVNTEAFF	TGTGCCAGCAGTGAGGACAGGGTGAACACTGAAGCTTTCTTT
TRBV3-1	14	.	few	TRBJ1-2	CASSEGSKYYGYTF	TGTGCCAGCAGCGAAGGGTCGAAATACTATGGCTACACCTTC
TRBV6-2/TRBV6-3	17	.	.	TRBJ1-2	CASSYQDSRTGIYGYTF	TGTGCCAGCAGTTATCAGGACAGTCGCACGGGAATCTATGGCTACACCTTC
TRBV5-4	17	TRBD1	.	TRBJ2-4	CASSVQLRTGSKNIQYF	TGTGCCAGCAGCGTCCAACTCCGGACAGGTTCTAAAAACATTCAGTACTTC
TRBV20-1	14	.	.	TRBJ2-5	CSAIQRGAGETQYF	TGCAGTGCAATTCAAAGGGGGGCGGGAGAGACCCAGTACTTC
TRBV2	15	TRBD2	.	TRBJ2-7	CASRLLAGVADEQYF	TGTGCCAGCAGACTTCTGGCGGGAGTTGCGGACGAGCAGTACTTC
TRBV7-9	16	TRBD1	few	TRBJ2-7	CASSLDGTGGGYEQYF	TGTGCCAGCAGCTTAGACGGGACAGGTGGGGGCTACGAGCAGTACTTC
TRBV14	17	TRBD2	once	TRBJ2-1	CASSEYRALAGTHEQFF	TGTGCCAGCAGCGAATACCGAGCACTAGCGGGAACCCATGAGCAGTTCTTC
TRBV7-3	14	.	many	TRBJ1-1	CASSLMGGQDEAFF	TGTGCCAGCAGCTTAATGGGGGGACAAGATGAAGCTTTCTTT
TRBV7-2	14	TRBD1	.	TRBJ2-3	CASSSDRAHDTQYF	TGTGCCAGCAGCTCGGACAGGGCCCACGATACGCAGTATTTT
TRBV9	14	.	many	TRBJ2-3	CASSVAGSTDTQYF	TGTGCCAGCAGCGTCGCAGGGTCGACAGATACGCAGTATTTT
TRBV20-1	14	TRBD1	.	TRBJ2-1	CSASSRDRLNEQFF	TGCAGTGCTAGCTCCCGGGACAGGCTGAATGAGCAGTTCTTC
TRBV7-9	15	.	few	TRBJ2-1	CASSLASTSYNEQFF	TGTGCCAGCAGCTTAGCGTCAACCTCCTACAATGAGCAGTTCTTC
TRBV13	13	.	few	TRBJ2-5	CASSRGSQETQYF	TGTGCCAGCAGCCGGGGCAGCCAAGAGACCCAGTACTTC
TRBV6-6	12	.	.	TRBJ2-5	CASSQSGETQYF	TGTGCCAGCAGCCAATCCGGGGAGACCCAGTACTTC
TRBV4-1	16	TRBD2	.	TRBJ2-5	CASSPLLTSLQETQYF	TGCGCCAGCAGCCCCCTGCTGACTAGCCTCCAAGAGACCCAGTACTTC
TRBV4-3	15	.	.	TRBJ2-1	CASSQGGVSYGEQFF	TGCGCCAGCAGCCAAGGCGGCGTCAGCTATGGCGAGCAGTTCTTC
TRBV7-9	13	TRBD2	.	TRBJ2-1	CASSLGEGNEQFF	TGTGCCAGCAGCTTAGGGGAGGGCAATGAGCAGTTCTTC
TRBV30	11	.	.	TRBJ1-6	CAWTSRGALHF	TGTGCCTGGACTTCCCGGGGAGCCCTCCACTTT